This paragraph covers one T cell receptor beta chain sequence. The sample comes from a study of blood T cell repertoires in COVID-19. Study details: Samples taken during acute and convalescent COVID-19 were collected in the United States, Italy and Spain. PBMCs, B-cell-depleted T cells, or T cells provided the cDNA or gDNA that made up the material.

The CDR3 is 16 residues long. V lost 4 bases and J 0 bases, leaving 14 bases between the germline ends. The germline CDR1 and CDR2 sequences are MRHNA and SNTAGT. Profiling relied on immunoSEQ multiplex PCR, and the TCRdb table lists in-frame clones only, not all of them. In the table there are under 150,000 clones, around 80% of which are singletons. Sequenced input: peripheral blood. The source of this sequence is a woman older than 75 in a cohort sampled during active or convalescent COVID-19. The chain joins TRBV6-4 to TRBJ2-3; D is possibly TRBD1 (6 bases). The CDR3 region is CASSADSGASTDTQYF. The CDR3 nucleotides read TGTGCCAGCAGTGCGGACAGTGGGGCTAGCACAGATACGCAGTATTTT.